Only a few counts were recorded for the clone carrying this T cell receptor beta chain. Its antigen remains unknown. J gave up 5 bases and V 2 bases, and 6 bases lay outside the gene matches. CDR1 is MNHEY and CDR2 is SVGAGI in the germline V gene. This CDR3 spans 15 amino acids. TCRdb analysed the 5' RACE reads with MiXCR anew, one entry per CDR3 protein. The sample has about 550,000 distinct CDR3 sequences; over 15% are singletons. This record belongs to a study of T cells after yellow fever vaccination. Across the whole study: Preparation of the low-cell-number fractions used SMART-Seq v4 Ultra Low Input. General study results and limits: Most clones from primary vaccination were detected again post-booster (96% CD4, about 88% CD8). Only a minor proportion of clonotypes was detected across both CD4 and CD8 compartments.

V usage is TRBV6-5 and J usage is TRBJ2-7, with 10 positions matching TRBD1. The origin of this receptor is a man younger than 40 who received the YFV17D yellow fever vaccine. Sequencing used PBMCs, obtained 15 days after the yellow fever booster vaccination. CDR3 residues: CASSYRDRGVNEQYF. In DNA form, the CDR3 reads TGTGCCAGCAGTTACCGGGACAGGGGTGTGAACGAGCAGTACTTC.